These 21 T cell receptor beta chains came from one sample sequenced in a study of cytomegalovirus exposure and HLA in healthy donors. PCR amplification relied on 60 Vbeta primers (plus 13 Jbeta primers). Method: immunoSEQ multiplex PCR; TCRdb's copy keeps in-frame clones and lacks some. Among some 130,000 clones listed, 77% were seen once. Sample: PBMCs. Every receptor here comes from a male donor in good health and CMV-seropositive.

The rearrangement uses TRBV28 and TRBJ2-7; 8 nucleotides align to TRBD1. In germline, CDR1 is MDHEN, CDR2 SYDVKM. The CDR3 is 14 residues long. V shed 5 bases and J 2 bases; nucleotides not matched to a gene: 5. CDR3 sequence: CASSGTGGTYEQYF. CDR3 nucleotides: TGTGCCAGCAGTGGAACAGGGGGAACCTACGAGCAGTACTTC.

This clone was counted once. The CDR3 bases are TGTGCCAGCAGCTTAGCGGAAGGAGGCACTGAAGCTTTCTTT. Translating gives CASSLAEGGTEAFF. The chain carries TRBV7-6 and TRBJ1-1, with D unclear. Trimming stripped 0 bases from V and 4 bases from J, with 9 bases between. The CDR3 consists of 14 residues. Per the germline V gene, CDR1 is SGHVS and CDR2 is FNYEAQ.

The V and J genes are TRBV5-1 and TRBJ1-1; unclear D gene. Germline V gives CDR1 SGHRS, CDR2 YFSETQ. This CDR3 has 13 residues. Trimming removed 4 bases from V and 3 bases from J, with 10 bases in between. The CDR3 DNA is TGCGCCAGCAGCCTGGACGGTGACACTGAAGCTTTCTTT. It codes for CASSLDGDTEAFF.

The chain joins TRBV7-8 to TRBJ1-5; TRBD1 matches 9 bases. Germline-derived CDR1 and CDR2 are SGHVS and FQNEAQ. The length of the CDR3 is 15 residues. With 2 bases clipped from V and 5 bases from J, the junction kept 4 bases outside the gene matches. The CDR3 loop is CASSLSDRGHQPQHF. The DNA for the CDR3 is TGTGCCAGCAGCTTATCGGACAGGGGTCATCAGCCCCAGCATTTT.

The count of this clone is one. The chain couples TRBV27 to TRBJ2-7; weak D call: TRBD1 (5 bases). V lost 2 bases and J lost 3, with 11 bases in between. The CDR3 is 14 amino acids. Germline CDR1 MNHEY, CDR2 SMNVEV (reference sequence). This chain's CDR3 is CASSLQGRVYEQYF. For the CDR3, the DNA is TGTGCCAGCAGTTTACAGGGCAGAGTCTACGAGCAGTACTTC.

This clone turned up a few times. V and J are TRBV20-1 and TRBJ2-1; no firm D call. The germline V gene encodes CDR1 DFQATT and CDR2 SNEGSKA (reference sequence). This CDR3 contains 10 residues. V was pared by 3 bases and J by 9 bases, with 6 bases between. The CDR3: CSARKSEQFF. The DNA for the CDR3 is TGCAGTGCTAGGAAGAGTGAGCAGTTCTTC.

This clone was seen a few times. J is TRBJ2-5 and V is TRBV5-4; maybe TRBD1 (6 bases). The CDR3 is made up of 13 amino acids. CDR1 is SGHNT, CDR2 YYREEE, per germline (reference sequence). Trimming removed 3 bases at V and 4 bases at J, with 10 bases between. CDR3 DNA: TGTGCCAGCAGCTCCAGGGGTGCAGAGACCCAGTACTTC. As protein: CASSSRGAETQYF.

This clone appeared a single time. V gene TRBV19 combines with J gene TRBJ1-6; TRBD1 might be the D (5 bases). CDR3 length equals 15 residues. Germline V gene data show CDR1 as LNHDA and CDR2 as SQIVND (reference sequence). V was cut by 4 bases and J by 9 bases, with 16 bases left in between. The CDR3 nucleotides are TGTGCCAGTAGTACAACAACGGGGGGGATTTCACCCCTCCACTTT. It is translated as CASSTTTGGISPLHF.

This rearrangement joins TRBV6-1 to TRBJ2-2, with a possible D match to TRBD1 (6 bases). Deletions cut 5 bases from V and 3 bases from J, with 13 bases between. Germline V gives CDR1 MNHNS, CDR2 SASEGT. The CDR3 extends over 15 amino acids. CDR3 protein: CASSLGAGDTGELFF. For the CDR3, the DNA is TGTGCCAGCAGTCTGGGGGCAGGGGACACCGGGGAGCTGTTTTTT.

In this sample, this clone turned up once. This chain links TRBV2 with TRBJ1-5; tentatively, D is TRBD1 (6 bases). Trimming removed 7 bases from V and 4 bases from J, with 20 bases in between. CDR1 and CDR2 from the germline V gene are SNHLY and FYNNEI. CDR3 size: 16 residues. CDR3 coding DNA: TGTGCCAGCACTAGCATCGAGGCGACAGGAAATCAGCCCCAGCATTTT. This codes for CASTSIEATGNQPQHF. Full variable domain (outside the CDR3, taken from reference TRBV2 and TRBJ1-5): EPEVTQTPSHQVTQMGQEVILRCVPISNHLYFYWYRQILGQKVEFLVSFYNNEISEKSEIFDDQFSVERPDGSNFTLKIRSTKLEDSAMYFCASTSIEATGNQPQHFGDGTRLSIL.

The gene calls are TRBV14 and TRBJ2-6; no clear D. There are 13 residues in the CDR3. Per the germline V gene, CDR1 is SGHDN and CDR2 is FVKESK. Trimming cost V 6 bases and J 0 bases, with 3 bases left between them. The DNA of the CDR3 is TGTGCCAGCAGTTACTCTGGGGCCAACGTCCTGACTTTC. Translating gives CASSYSGANVLTF.

The genes are TRBV30 and TRBJ1-3; D gene uncertain. V was cut by 0 bases and J by 7 bases, with 16 bases left in between. Germline CDR1 and CDR2: GTSNPN and SVGIG (reference sequence). The CDR3 has 15 amino acids. CDR3 in amino acids: CAWSVRSGGGNTIYF. The CDR3 coding sequence is TGTGCCTGGAGTGTAAGGTCCGGTGGCGGGAACACCATATATTTT.

This clone was picked up a small number of times. The chain employs TRBV11-2 and TRBJ2-1, with 7 bases identical to TRBD2. CDR1 and CDR2 (germline): SGHAT, FQNNGV. V was clipped by 0 bases and J by 8 bases; unmatched bases: 7. The CDR3 consists of 15 residues. In DNA, the CDR3 is TGTGCCAGCAGCTTAGACGCGGGAGCTACGTATGAGCAGTTCTTC. This gives the protein CASSLDAGATYEQFF.

This clone was detected a few times. This chain links TRBV5-4 with TRBJ2-5, with TRBD2 matching over 8 bases. The V and J ends lost 3 bases and 5 bases, in that order; junction bases with no gene match: 9. The CDR3 extends over 15 amino acids. CDR1 and CDR2 from the germline V gene are SGHNT and YYREEE (reference sequence). The CDR3 sequence is CASSYERGGRETQYF. Written as DNA, the CDR3 is TGTGCCAGCAGCTACGAACGGGGGGGCAGGGAGACCCAGTACTTC.

This chain joins TRBV28 and TRBJ1-2; D gene unclear. V was trimmed by 3 bases and J by 4 bases, leaving 9 bases between them. CDR1 and CDR2 (germline): MDHEN, SYDVKM. The CDR3 covers 13 residues. The CDR3 is CASSFLRTYGYTF. In DNA form, the CDR3 reads TGTGCCAGCAGTTTCCTCAGAACCTATGGCTACACCTTC.

This clone was detected only once. V and J are TRBV4-2 and TRBJ2-1, with D possibly matching TRBD2 (7 bases). This CDR3 region has 21 residues. With 2 bases removed from V and 1 base from J, the gap between germline ends came to 27 bases. CDR1 is LGHNA and CDR2 is YNFKEQ in the germline V gene. CDR3 region: CASSQFGGGGLTRGSYNEQFF. Written as DNA, the CDR3 is TGTGCCAGCAGCCAATTTGGAGGGGGGGGCTTAACGAGGGGATCCTACAATGAGCAGTTCTTC.

This chain links TRBV15 with TRBJ1-2; TRBD1 aligns across 7 bases. Trimming cost V 0 bases and J 6 bases; bases outside gene matches: 13. There are 17 residues in the CDR3. CDR1 is LNHNV, CDR2 YYDKDF, per germline (reference sequence). The CDR3 bases are TGTGCCACCAGCAGAGATCCTGTAGGGGGCTTGGCGGATGGCTACACCTTC. Encoded protein: CATSRDPVGGLADGYTF. Drawing the rest from reference TRBV15 and TRBJ1-2, the complete variable domain is DAMVIQNPRYQVTQFGKPVTLSCSQTLNHNVMYWYQQKSSQAPKLLFHYYDKDFNNEADTPDNFQSRRPNTSFCFLDIRSPGLGDTAMYLCATSRDPVGGLADGYTFGSGTRLTVV.

J is TRBJ2-1 and V is TRBV6-6; 7 positions agree with TRBD2. This CDR3 has 14 residues. Germline CDR1 and CDR2: MNHNY and SVGAGI (reference sequence). Trimming removed 5 bases from V and 1 base from J; junction bases left unmatched: 2. The CDR3 spells CASSIAGSYNEQFF. The CDR3 region has the DNA TGTGCCAGCAGTATAGCGGGTTCCTACAATGAGCAGTTCTTC.

This clone was observed a handful of times. V and J are TRBV6-4 and TRBJ2-1; 11 nucleotides match TRBD2. Per the germline V gene, CDR1 is MRHNA and CDR2 is SNTAGT. Unmatched junction bases numbered 1, after V lost 0 bases and J lost 6 bases. The length of the CDR3 is 15 residues. CDR3 region: CASSDSTSGINEQFF. CDR3 bases: TGTGCCAGCAGTGACTCGACTAGCGGGATCAATGAGCAGTTCTTC.

This rearrangement joins TRBV29-1 to TRBJ2-5; 7 bases fit TRBD2. There are 12 residues in the CDR3. V shed 7 bases and J 5 bases; nucleotides not matched to a gene: 7. Germline values: CDR1 SQVTM, CDR2 ANQGSEA. Here the CDR3 DNA reads TGCAGCGCTGGGGGGGTGGGGGAGACCCAGTACTTC. It encodes CSAGGVGETQYF. Combining the CDR3 with reference TRBV29-1 and TRBJ2-5 gives the whole variable domain SAVISQKPSRDICQRGTSLTIQCQVDSQVTMMFWYRQQPGQSLTLIATANQGSEATYESGFVIDKFPISRPNLTFSTLTVSNMSPEDSSIYLCSAGGVGETQYFGPGTRLLVL.

The rearrangement joins TRBV2 to TRBJ2-1; unclear D gene. The V end lost 3 bases, the J end lost 13 bases, and 10 bases lay between the germline ends. CDR3 length: 11 residues. Germline values: CDR1 SNHLY, CDR2 FYNNEI. CDR3 coding DNA: TGTGCCAGCAGTGACCGGTATACTCAGTTCTTC. It yields the protein CASSDRYTQFF.